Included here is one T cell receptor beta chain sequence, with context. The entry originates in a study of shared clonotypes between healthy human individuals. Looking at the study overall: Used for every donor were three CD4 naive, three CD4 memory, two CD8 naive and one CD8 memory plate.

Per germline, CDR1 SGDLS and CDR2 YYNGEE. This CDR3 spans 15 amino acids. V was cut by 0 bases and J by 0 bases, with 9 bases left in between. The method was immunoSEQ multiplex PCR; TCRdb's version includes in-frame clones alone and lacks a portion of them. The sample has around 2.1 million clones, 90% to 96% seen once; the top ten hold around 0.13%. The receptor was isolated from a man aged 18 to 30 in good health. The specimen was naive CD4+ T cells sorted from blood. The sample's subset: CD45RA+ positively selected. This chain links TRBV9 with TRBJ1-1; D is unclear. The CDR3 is CASSVGVTVNTEAFF. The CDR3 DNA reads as TGTGCCAGCAGCGTAGGCGTCACTGTGAACACTGAAGCTTTCTTT.